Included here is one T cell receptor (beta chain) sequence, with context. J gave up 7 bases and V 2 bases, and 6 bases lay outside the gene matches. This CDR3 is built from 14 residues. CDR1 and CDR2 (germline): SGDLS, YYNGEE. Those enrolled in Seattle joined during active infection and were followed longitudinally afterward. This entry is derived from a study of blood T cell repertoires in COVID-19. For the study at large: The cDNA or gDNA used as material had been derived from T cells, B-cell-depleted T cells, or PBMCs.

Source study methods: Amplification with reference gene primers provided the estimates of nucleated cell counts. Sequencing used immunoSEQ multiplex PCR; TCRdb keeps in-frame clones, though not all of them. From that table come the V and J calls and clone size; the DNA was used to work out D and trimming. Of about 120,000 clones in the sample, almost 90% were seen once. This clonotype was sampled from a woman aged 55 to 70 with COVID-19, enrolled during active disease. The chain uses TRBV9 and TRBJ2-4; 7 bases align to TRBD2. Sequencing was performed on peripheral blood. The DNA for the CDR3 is TGTGCCAGCAGCGTGGACACCGGGAGGAACATTCAGTACTTC. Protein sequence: CASSVDTGRNIQYF.